This TCR beta chain appears in the sequencing data of a study of blood T cell repertoires in COVID-19. V dropped 1 base and J dropped 7 bases, with 11 bases sitting between them. CDR1 and CDR2 (germline): SGHTA, FQGNSA. The CDR3 is made up of 14 amino acids. Original data processing: Reference gene primer amplification gave nucleated cell count estimates. The assay was immunoSEQ multiplex PCR, and TCRdb's table has in-frame clones only and misses some. For V, J and clone size, that table is used; D and trimming come from the DNA. Of under 250,000 clones detected, 86% appear once; the ten largest clones hold approximately 6.2%.

The V and J genes are TRBV7-2 and TRBJ2-4, with D perhaps matching TRBD2 (7 bases). Sequenced input: peripheral blood. This receptor was taken from a woman older than 75 with COVID-19, enrolled during active disease. CDR3 amino acids: CASSLVGGGNIQYF. In DNA, the CDR3 is TGTGCCAGCAGCTTAGTAGGGGGGGGGAACATTCAGTACTTC.